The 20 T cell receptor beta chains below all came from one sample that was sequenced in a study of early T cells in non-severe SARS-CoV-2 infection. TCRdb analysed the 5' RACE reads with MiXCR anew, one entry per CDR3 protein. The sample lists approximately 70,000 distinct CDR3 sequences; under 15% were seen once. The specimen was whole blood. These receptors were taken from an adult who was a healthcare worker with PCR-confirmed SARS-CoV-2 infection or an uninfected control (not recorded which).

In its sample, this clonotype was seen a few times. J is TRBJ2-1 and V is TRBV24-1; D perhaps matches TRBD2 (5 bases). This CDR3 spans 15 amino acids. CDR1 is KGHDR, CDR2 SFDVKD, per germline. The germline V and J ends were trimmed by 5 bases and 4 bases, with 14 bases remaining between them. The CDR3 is CATSARGAGYNEQFF. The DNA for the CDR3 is TGTGCCACCAGTGCCCGGGGAGCCGGATACAATGAGCAGTTCTTC.

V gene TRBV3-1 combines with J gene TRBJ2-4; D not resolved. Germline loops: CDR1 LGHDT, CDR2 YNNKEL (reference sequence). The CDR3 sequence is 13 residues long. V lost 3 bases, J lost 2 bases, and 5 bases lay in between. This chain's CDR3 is CASSQGSKNIQYF. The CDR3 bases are TGTGCCAGCAGCCAGGGATCCAAAAACATTCAGTACTTC.

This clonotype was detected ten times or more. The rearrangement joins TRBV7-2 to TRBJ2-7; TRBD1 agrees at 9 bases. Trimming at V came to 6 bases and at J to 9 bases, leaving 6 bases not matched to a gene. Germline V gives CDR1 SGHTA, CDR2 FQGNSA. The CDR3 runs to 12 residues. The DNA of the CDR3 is TGTGCCAGCAGGGACAGGGGCCATAGGCAGTACTTC. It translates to CASRDRGHRQYF.

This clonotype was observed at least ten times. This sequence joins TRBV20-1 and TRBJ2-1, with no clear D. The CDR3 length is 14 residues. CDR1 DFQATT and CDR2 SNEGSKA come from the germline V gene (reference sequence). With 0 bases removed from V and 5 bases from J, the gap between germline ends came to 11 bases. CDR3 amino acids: CSARDRRANNEQFF. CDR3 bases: TGCAGTGCTAGAGACCGTAGGGCCAACAATGAGCAGTTCTTC.

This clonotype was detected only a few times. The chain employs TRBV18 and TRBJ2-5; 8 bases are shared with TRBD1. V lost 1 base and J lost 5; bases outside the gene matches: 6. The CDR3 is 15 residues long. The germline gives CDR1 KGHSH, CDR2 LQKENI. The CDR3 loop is CASSPRAGGSETQYF. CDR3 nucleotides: TGTGCCAGCTCACCACGGGCAGGGGGCAGCGAGACCCAGTACTTC.

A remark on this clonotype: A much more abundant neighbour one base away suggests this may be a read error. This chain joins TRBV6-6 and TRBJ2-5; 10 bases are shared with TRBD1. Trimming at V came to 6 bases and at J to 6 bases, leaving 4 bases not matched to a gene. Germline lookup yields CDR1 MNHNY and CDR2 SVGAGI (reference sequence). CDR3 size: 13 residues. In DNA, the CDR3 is TGTGCCAGCAGCCCGGGACAGGGGAAGACCCAGTACTTC. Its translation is CASSPGQGKTQYF.

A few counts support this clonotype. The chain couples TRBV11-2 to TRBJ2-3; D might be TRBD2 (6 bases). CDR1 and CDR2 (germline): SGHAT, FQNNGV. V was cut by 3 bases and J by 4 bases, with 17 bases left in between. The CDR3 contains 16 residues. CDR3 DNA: TGTGCCAGCAGCTTCTCCGATTTGGGACTCCCAGATACGCAGTATTTT. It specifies CASSFSDLGLPDTQYF. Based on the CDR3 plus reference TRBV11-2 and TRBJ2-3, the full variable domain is EAGVAQSPRYKIIEKRQSVAFWCNPISGHATLYWYQQILGQGPKLLIQFQNNGVVDDSQLPKDRFSAERLKGVDSTLKIQPAKLEDSAVYLCASSFSDLGLPDTQYFGPGTRLTVL.

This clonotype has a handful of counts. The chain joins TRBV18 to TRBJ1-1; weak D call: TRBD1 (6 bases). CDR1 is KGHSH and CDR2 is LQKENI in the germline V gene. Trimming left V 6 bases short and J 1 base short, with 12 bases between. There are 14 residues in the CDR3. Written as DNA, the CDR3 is TGTGCCAGCTCGCTACAGGGACAGAACACTGAAGCTTTCTTT. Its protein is CASSLQGQNTEAFF.

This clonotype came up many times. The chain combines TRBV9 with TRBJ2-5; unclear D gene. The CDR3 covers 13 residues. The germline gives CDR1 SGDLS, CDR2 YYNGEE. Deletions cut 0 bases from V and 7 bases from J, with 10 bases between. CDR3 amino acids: CASSVEVVGTQYF. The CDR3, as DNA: TGTGCCAGCAGCGTAGAGGTTGTTGGGACCCAGTACTTC.

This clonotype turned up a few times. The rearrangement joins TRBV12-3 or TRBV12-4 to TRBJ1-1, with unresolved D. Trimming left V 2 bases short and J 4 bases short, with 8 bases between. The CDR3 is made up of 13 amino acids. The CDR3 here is CASSLQTVTEAFF. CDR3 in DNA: TGTGCCAGCAGTTTACAAACGGTCACTGAAGCTTTCTTT.

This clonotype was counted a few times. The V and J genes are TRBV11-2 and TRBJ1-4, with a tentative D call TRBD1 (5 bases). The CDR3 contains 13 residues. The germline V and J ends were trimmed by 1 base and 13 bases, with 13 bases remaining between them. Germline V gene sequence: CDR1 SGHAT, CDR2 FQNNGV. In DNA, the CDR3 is TGTGCCAGCAGCTTAGGGACAAGAGCGTTACTGTTTTTT. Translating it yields CASSLGTRALLFF. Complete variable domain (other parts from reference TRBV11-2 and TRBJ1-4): EAGVAQSPRYKIIEKRQSVAFWCNPISGHATLYWYQQILGQGPKLLIQFQNNGVVDDSQLPKDRFSAERLKGVDSTLKIQPAKLEDSAVYLCASSLGTRALLFFGSGTQLSVL.

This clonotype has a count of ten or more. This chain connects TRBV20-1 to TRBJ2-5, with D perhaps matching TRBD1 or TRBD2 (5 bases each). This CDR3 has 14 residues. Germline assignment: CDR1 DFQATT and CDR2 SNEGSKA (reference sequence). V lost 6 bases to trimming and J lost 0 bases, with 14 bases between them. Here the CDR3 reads CSARDLSYQETQYF. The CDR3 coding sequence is TGCAGTGCGAGGGACCTATCGTACCAAGAGACCCAGTACTTC.

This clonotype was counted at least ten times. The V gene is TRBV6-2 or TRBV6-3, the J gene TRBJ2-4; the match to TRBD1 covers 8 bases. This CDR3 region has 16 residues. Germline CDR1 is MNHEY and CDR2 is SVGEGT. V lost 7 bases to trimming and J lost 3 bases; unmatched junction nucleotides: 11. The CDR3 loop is CASNPGQGKGKNIQYF. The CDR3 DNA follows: TGTGCCAGCAACCCCGGACAGGGAAAAGGCAAAAACATTCAGTACTTC.

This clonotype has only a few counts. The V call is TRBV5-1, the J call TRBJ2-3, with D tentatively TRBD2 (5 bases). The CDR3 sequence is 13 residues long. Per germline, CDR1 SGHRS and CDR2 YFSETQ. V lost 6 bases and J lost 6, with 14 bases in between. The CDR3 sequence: CASTAAVADTQYF. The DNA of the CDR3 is TGCGCCAGCACCGCAGCGGTCGCCGATACGCAGTATTTT.

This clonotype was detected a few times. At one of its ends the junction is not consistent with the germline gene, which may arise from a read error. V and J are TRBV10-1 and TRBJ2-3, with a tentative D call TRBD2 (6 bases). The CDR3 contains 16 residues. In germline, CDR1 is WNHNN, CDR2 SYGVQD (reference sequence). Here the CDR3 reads CTSSTSIRETTDTQYF. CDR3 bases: TGCACCAGCAGTACTAGCATTCGGGAAACCACAGATACGCAGTATTTT.

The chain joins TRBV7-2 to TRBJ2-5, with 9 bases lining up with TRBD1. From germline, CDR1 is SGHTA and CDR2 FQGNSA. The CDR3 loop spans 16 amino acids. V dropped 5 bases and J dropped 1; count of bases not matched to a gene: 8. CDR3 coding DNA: TGTGCCAGCAGCCCGGGACAGGGTAGGGGCCAAGAGACCCAGTACTTC. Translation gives CASSPGQGRGQETQYF.

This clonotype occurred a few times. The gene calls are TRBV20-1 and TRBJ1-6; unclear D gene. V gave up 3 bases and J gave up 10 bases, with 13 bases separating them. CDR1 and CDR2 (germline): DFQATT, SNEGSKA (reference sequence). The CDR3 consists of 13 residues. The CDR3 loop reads CSARWRTQSPLHF. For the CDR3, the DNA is TGCAGTGCTAGGTGGAGGACTCAATCACCCCTCCACTTT.

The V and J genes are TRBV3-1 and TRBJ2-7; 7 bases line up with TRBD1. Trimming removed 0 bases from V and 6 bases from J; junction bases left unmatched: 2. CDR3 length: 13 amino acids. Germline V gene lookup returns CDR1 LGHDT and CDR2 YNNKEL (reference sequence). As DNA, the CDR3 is TGTGCCAGCAGCCAAGATTCAGGGGGCGAGCAGTACTTC. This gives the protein CASSQDSGGEQYF.

CDR3 loop: CASSIRRGRNTEAFF. The CDR3 nucleotides read TGTGCCAGCAGCATTCGTAGAGGCAGGAACACTGAAGCTTTCTTT. The V call is TRBV12-3 or TRBV12-4, the J call TRBJ1-1; D uncertain. V lost 6 bases and J lost 1, with 15 bases in between. The CDR3 spans 15 residues.

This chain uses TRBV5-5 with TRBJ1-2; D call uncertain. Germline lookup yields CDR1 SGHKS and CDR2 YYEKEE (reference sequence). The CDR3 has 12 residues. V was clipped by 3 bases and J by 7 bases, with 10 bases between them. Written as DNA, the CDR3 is TGTGCCAGCAGCTCTAGGACTTCTGGCTACACCTTC. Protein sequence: CASSSRTSGYTF.